The rows below give T cell receptor beta chains drawn from one sample of a study of blood T cell repertoires in COVID-19. Measured with immunoSEQ multiplex PCR; TCRdb has only the in-frame clones, and not every one. The sample consists of 250,000 to 300,000 clones, about 91% of them appearing once. The source material was peripheral blood. These receptors originate from a woman aged 25 to 45 who had recovered from COVID-19. CDR3s include the opening cysteine and the closing phenylalanine or tryptophan. Each record gives: V gene, D gene, J gene, clone size, CDR3 protein, CDR3 DNA. A D gene is named only where the DNA matches it firmly. Some rows have no size entry. The others give once, few or many, or a class for an expanded clone.

TRBV2	TRBD2	TRBJ2-3	few	CASSPSGGANTQYF	TGTGCCAGCAGTCCTAGCGGGGGGGCAAATACGCAGTATTTT
TRBV11-3	-	TRBJ2-3	-	CASSAGPSTDTQYF	TGTGCCAGCAGCGCGGGCCCCTCCACAGATACGCAGTATTTT
TRBV6-5	TRBD1	TRBJ1-4	-	CASSTGTGAGEKLFF	TGTGCCAGCAGTACCGGGACAGGGGCCGGTGAAAAACTGTTTTTT
TRBV14	-	TRBJ1-2	-	CASSRNRDGYTF	TGTGCCAGCAGCCGGAACAGGGATGGCTACACCTTC
TRBV4-2	-	TRBJ1-2	once	CASSQDSGRDRYGYTF	TGTGCCAGCAGCCAAGATAGCGGCAGGGATCGCTATGGCTACACCTTC
TRBV7-2	TRBD1	TRBJ1-4	-	CASSLGGTGNEKLFF	TGTGCCAGCAGCTTAGGTGGGACAGGGAATGAAAAACTGTTTTTT
TRBV3-1/TRBV3-2	-	TRBJ2-2	-	CASSKRLLGELFF	TGTGCCAGCAGCAAGAGACTTCTCGGGGAGCTGTTTTTT
TRBV5-4	-	TRBJ2-2	-	CASSLYRGTGGELFF	TGTGCCAGCAGTCTTTACCGCGGCACTGGCGGGGAGCTGTTTTTT
TRBV19	TRBD1	TRBJ1-5	-	CASSTDRGNQPQHF	TGTGCCAGTAGTACAGACAGGGGCAATCAGCCCCAGCATTTT
TRBV19	-	TRBJ1-6	-	CASSARKSAYNSPLHF	TGTGCCAGTAGTGCGCGAAAGAGTGCCTATAATTCACCCCTCCACTTT
TRBV2	-	TRBJ1-2	-	CASSDGQLGIYGYTF	TGTGCCAGCAGTGACGGACAGCTTGGGATCTATGGCTACACCTTC
TRBV18	-	TRBJ2-1	-	CASSPSSGAYNEQFF	TGTGCCAGCTCACCTTCAAGTGGGGCTTACAATGAGCAGTTCTTC
TRBV24-1	-	TRBJ2-5	-	CATSDLSRAGQYQETQYF	TGTGCCACCAGTGATTTGTCCCGGGCGGGACAGTACCAAGAGACCCAGTACTTC
TRBV5-6	-	TRBJ1-5	-	CASSLEGDSNQPQHF	TGTGCCAGCAGCTTGGAGGGGGATAGCAATCAGCCCCAGCATTTT
TRBV14	-	TRBJ1-1	-	CASSQELNTEAFF	TGTGCCAGCAGCCAGGAGTTGAACACTGAAGCTTTCTTT
TRBV19	-	TRBJ1-4	-	CASSDGGSEKLFF	TGTGCCAGTAGTGACGGGGGATCTGAAAAACTGTTTTTT
TRBV7-2	-	TRBJ2-5	-	CASSFNGVLQETQYF	TGTGCCAGCAGCTTCAACGGGGTATTGCAAGAGACCCAGTACTTC
TRBV7-2	-	TRBJ2-1	-	CASSLTSRPYNEQFF	TGTGCCAGCAGCTTAACTAGCCGGCCCTACAATGAGCAGTTCTTC
TRBV5-1	-	TRBJ1-1	-	CASSFAHDTEAFF	TGCGCCAGCAGCTTCGCACACGACACTGAAGCTTTCTTT
TRBV28	TRBD1	TRBJ2-2	-	CASSLWTGTGELFF	TGTGCCAGCAGTTTATGGACAGGGACCGGGGAGCTGTTTTTT
TRBV27	-	TRBJ1-2	-	CASSPTTPTTVYGYTF	TGTGCCAGCAGCCCGACGACCCCCACGACAGTATATGGCTACACCTTC
TRBV5-1	TRBD1	TRBJ2-3	-	CASRSTGGPADTQYF	TGCGCCAGCAGATCGACAGGGGGTCCGGCAGATACGCAGTATTTT
TRBV2	-	TRBJ2-5	-	CASSEDYRPPETQYF	TGTGCCAGCAGTGAAGACTACCGACCACCAGAGACCCAGTACTTC
TRBV5-1	-	TRBJ1-3	-	CASSSQDPSGNTIYF	TGCGCCAGCAGCTCACAGGACCCCTCTGGAAACACCATATATTTT
TRBV6-2/TRBV6-3	TRBD1	TRBJ1-5	-	CASRYRGMGNQPQHF	TGTGCCAGCAGGTACAGGGGGATGGGCAATCAGCCCCAGCATTTT
TRBV6-2/TRBV6-3	TRBD1	TRBJ2-2	-	CASSADRVAGELFF	TGTGCCAGCAGCGCTGACAGGGTGGCCGGGGAGCTGTTTTTT